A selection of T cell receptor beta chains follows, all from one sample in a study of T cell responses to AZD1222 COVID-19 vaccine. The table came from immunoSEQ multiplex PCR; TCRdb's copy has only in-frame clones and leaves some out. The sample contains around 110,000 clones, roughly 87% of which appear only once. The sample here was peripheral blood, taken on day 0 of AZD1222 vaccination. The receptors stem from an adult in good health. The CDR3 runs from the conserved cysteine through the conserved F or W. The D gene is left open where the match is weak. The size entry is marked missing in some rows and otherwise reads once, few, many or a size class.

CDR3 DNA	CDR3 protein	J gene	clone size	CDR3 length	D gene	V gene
TGTGCCAGCAGCGTAGGCGACATAGGAACCTCTGAAGCTTTCTTT	CASSVGDIGTSEAFF	TRBJ1-1	NA	15	NA	TRBV9
TGTGCCAGCAGCCAAGTAGACGGGGTCCACGAGCAGTACTTC	CASSQVDGVHEQYF	TRBJ2-7	NA	14	NA	TRBV3-1/TRBV3-2
TGTGCCAGCAGTTTATCGATACCGAGGGATCACGAGCAGTACTTC	CASSLSIPRDHEQYF	TRBJ2-7	NA	15	NA	TRBV27
TGTGCCAGCAGCCGGTCGTTCGGCTACGAGCAGTACTTC	CASSRSFGYEQYF	TRBJ2-7	NA	13	NA	TRBV16
TGTGCCAGCAGCCAGGGTTACGAGCAGTACTTC	CASSQGYEQYF	TRBJ2-7	NA	11	NA	TRBV28
TGTGCCAGCAGTGGGGGCGCCTGGCAGGGGATGACCGGGGAGCTGTTTTTT	CASSGGAWQGMTGELFF	TRBJ2-2	NA	17	NA	TRBV9
TGTGCCAGCAGCGACCGGGACAGGGGTAATGAAAAACTGTTTTTT	CASSDRDRGNEKLFF	TRBJ1-4	NA	15	TRBD1	TRBV7-9
TGTGCCAGCAGTGAAGGCTGGGGGACAGTCGTGAACACTGAAGCTTTCTTT	CASSEGWGTVVNTEAFF	TRBJ1-1	few	17	TRBD1	TRBV6-1
TGTGCCAGCAGCTCCACATTAACTAGCGGGAGGCGGAATGAGCAGTTCTTC	CASSSTLTSGRRNEQFF	TRBJ2-1	NA	17	TRBD2	TRBV7-9
TGTGCCAGCAGCTTGTGGGGGCAGGAAGGGGAGCTGTTTTTT	CASSLWGQEGELFF	TRBJ2-2	NA	14	NA	TRBV5-6
TGTGCCAGCAGTGACATAGCGGAGCTTAGGGAGCAGTTCTTC	CASSDIAELREQFF	TRBJ2-1	NA	14	NA	TRBV6-1
TGTGCCAGCAGTTACTCCGGGACTAGCGGTCGAAATGAGCAGTTCTTC	CASSYSGTSGRNEQFF	TRBJ2-1	NA	16	TRBD2	TRBV6-5
TGTGCCAGCAGTTTTAGAAGTTACCGTGAGCAGTTCTTC	CASSFRSYREQFF	TRBJ2-1	NA	13	NA	TRBV27
TGTGCCAGCAGTTTAGGGACGGTTAGCAATCAGCCCCAGCATTTT	CASSLGTVSNQPQHF	TRBJ1-5	once	15	NA	TRBV6-5
TGCGCCAGCAGCCAAGACTTGGGTGGGGGTCAGCCCCAGCATTTT	CASSQDLGGGQPQHF	TRBJ1-5	NA	15	NA	TRBV5-1
TGCAGCGTCTTGGCCTCGACTTACAATGAGCAGTTCTTC	CSVLASTYNEQFF	TRBJ2-1	NA	13	NA	TRBV29-1
TGTGCCAGCAGTCTGCCAGCGGGGGGCACAGATACGCAGTATTTT	CASSLPAGGTDTQYF	TRBJ2-3	NA	15	TRBD2	TRBV6-5
TGCAGCGTTGAGGGTCAGACAAGCTCCTACAATGAGCAGTTCTTC	CSVEGQTSSYNEQFF	TRBJ2-1	NA	15	NA	TRBV29-1
TGTGCCAGCAGCCCTACAGCCTACGAGCAGTACTTC	CASSPTAYEQYF	TRBJ2-7	NA	12	NA	TRBV7-9
TGTGCCAGCAGCGTAGACCCGGGTGTGGGCGAGCAGTACTTC	CASSVDPGVGEQYF	TRBJ2-7	NA	14	NA	TRBV9
TGTGCCAGCAGTTTATCGGGGGACAGGGGGGCTTTCTTT	CASSLSGDRGAFF	TRBJ1-1	NA	13	TRBD1	TRBV27
TGCGCCAGCAGCTCCTATTCGTCCCCTCAGCCCCAGCATTTT	CASSSYSSPQPQHF	TRBJ1-5	NA	14	NA	TRBV5-1
TGTGCCATCAGTGTTAGCGGGAGGGGTGAGCAGTTCTTC	CAISVSGRGEQFF	TRBJ2-1	NA	13	TRBD2	TRBV10-3
TGTGCCAGCAGCTTTACAGAGACCATAGGTGAGCAGTACTTC	CASSFTETIGEQYF	TRBJ2-7	NA	14	NA	TRBV5-6
TGTGCCAGCAGCTCCGGGAGAAATCAGCCCCAGCATTTT	CASSSGRNQPQHF	TRBJ1-5	NA	13	NA	TRBV7-3
TGTGCCAGCAGCTTATTAGGTTCGGACACTGAAGCTTTCTTT	CASSLLGSDTEAFF	TRBJ1-1	NA	14	NA	TRBV7-9
TGCAGCGCTGAGGGCCTTGGGCTGAACACTGAAGCTTTCTTT	CSAEGLGLNTEAFF	TRBJ1-1	NA	14	NA	TRBV29-1
TGTGCCAGCAGCAAACCGATAGAAACAGGGAGGATTACCTACAATGAGCAGTTCTTC	CASSKPIETGRITYNEQFF	TRBJ2-1	NA	19	NA	TRBV9
TGTGCCAGCAGTTTGGAAACGGGGGGCGCGGGGCCGATCTATGGCTACACCTTC	CASSLETGGAGPIYGYTF	TRBJ1-2	NA	18	NA	TRBV28
TGCGCCAGCAGCTCCGGGACAGGGGGCCAGGTCCCCCCTTACAATGAGCAGTTCTTC	CASSSGTGGQVPPYNEQFF	TRBJ2-1	NA	19	TRBD1	TRBV5-1
TGTGCCAGCAGTCCAGGGAACACTGAAGCTTTCTTT	CASSPGNTEAFF	TRBJ1-1	NA	12	NA	TRBV2
TGTGCCAGCAGCCCCCAAAAAGGGACCAATCAGCCCCAGCATTTT	CASSPQKGTNQPQHF	TRBJ1-5	few	15	NA	TRBV4-2
TGTGCCAGCAGCTCAGGGGTAGTTGAAGCTTTCTTT	CASSSGVVEAFF	TRBJ1-1	NA	12	NA	TRBV11-2
TGCAGTGCTAGTCCCCTAGCGGGGGGCCAAGAAAATGAGCAGTTCTTC	CSASPLAGGQENEQFF	TRBJ2-1	NA	16	TRBD2	TRBV20-1
TGCGCCAGCAGCCAAGTATGGGCGTTGGGGGGCATTCAGTACTTC	CASSQVWALGGIQYF	TRBJ2-4	NA	15	NA	TRBV4-1
TGTGCCACCAAGGCACAGGGAAACACAGATACGCAGTATTTT	CATKAQGNTDTQYF	TRBJ2-3	few	14	NA	TRBV10-3
TGCGCCAGCAGCTTCCAGACTAGCGGGGGAGATACGCAGTATTTT	CASSFQTSGGDTQYF	TRBJ2-3	NA	15	TRBD2	TRBV5-1
TGTGCCAGCAGTCGGGCGGGGGACACCATATATTTT	CASSRAGDTIYF	TRBJ1-3	NA	12	NA	TRBV6-5
TGTGCCAGCAGCCAAGGCAGGGCTCCAACCTACGAGCAGTACTTC	CASSQGRAPTYEQYF	TRBJ2-7	once	15	NA	TRBV4-2
TGTGCCAGCAGCCCGCCCTCCTTTGGGAATTATGGCTACACCTTC	CASSPPSFGNYGYTF	TRBJ1-2	NA	15	NA	TRBV5-4
TGTGCCAGCAGCAGGGGCATGGGGGCTTTCTTT	CASSRGMGAFF	TRBJ1-1	many	11	NA	TRBV7-9
TGTGCCAGCAGCCCTTCGACGGCAGAATCTGGAAACACCATATATTTT	CASSPSTAESGNTIYF	TRBJ1-3	NA	16	NA	TRBV7-8
TGTGCCAGCAGCCAGGGTGGGGGTAGCGAGCAGTACTTC	CASSQGGGSEQYF	TRBJ2-7	NA	13	NA	TRBV4-2
TGTGCCAGCAGGGTAACGGGGATCCAAGTTTACGAGCAGTACTTC	CASRVTGIQVYEQYF	TRBJ2-7	NA	15	NA	TRBV7-2
TGTGCCTGGAGCGGGACTACTGAAGCTTTCTTT	CAWSGTTEAFF	TRBJ1-1	NA	11	NA	TRBV30
TGTGCCAGCAGCCCCTACGGAGGGACTGAAGCTTTCTTT	CASSPYGGTEAFF	TRBJ1-1	NA	13	NA	TRBV7-3
TGTGCCAGCAGCCTCCCGGGACTAGCATCCTACGAGCAGTACTTC	CASSLPGLASYEQYF	TRBJ2-7	NA	15	TRBD2	TRBV7-9
TGTGCCAGCAGCTTAGAGTACACTTTGAACACTGAAGCTTTCTTT	CASSLEYTLNTEAFF	TRBJ1-1	once	15	NA	TRBV7-8
TGTGCCAGTAGTTACAGCGGGGGCCGCTCCTACGAGCAGTACTTC	CASSYSGGRSYEQYF	TRBJ2-7	NA	15	TRBD2	TRBV19
TGTGCCAGCAGCTTAGTGGACAGGGACCAAGAGACCCAGTACTTC	CASSLVDRDQETQYF	TRBJ2-5	NA	15	TRBD1	TRBV7-9
TGTGCCAGCTCACCCTCCGAGGGACCCCCCGCTTTT	CASSPSEGPPAF	TRBJ1-6	few	12	NA	TRBV18
TGTGCCACCAGCGGCACCGGGACTCCAACAAATACGCAGTATTTT	CATSGTGTPTNTQYF	TRBJ2-3	NA	15	NA	TRBV15
TGCACCAGCAGTCCGCCCGGGACCACCCCTACAGATACGCAGTATTTT	CTSSPPGTTPTDTQYF	TRBJ2-3	NA	16	NA	TRBV1
TGTGCCAGCAGTATGAGTTCCGACCAGCAGTACTTC	CASSMSSDQQYF	TRBJ2-7	NA	12	NA	TRBV2
TGTGCCAGCAGCTCTGCCCCTCGTGAGTCGGCTAATGAAAAACTGTTTTTT	CASSSAPRESANEKLFF	TRBJ1-4	NA	17	NA	TRBV7-6
TGTGCCAGCAGTTCAATCAGGGCTCAGTACTTC	CASSSIRAQYF	TRBJ2-4	NA	11	NA	TRBV28
TGTGCCAGCTCACCTGACAGGGATTCACCCCTCCACTTT	CASSPDRDSPLHF	TRBJ1-6	NA	13	TRBD1	TRBV18
TGTGCCAGCAGCGTATTCACAGATACGCAGTATTTT	CASSVFTDTQYF	TRBJ2-3	NA	12	NA	TRBV9
TGTGCCAGCAGCCAAGCTAGCGTGGGTGAGCAGTTCTTC	CASSQASVGEQFF	TRBJ2-1	NA	13	NA	TRBV3-1/TRBV3-2
TGCGCCAGCAGCGTGAGGGGCGGGGATGTTGAGACCCAGTACTTC	CASSVRGGDVETQYF	TRBJ2-5	NA	15	NA	TRBV5-1